This T cell receptor (beta chain) is drawn from a study of OX40 agonist ivuxolimab in advanced cancers. Clones were read by immunoSEQ multiplex PCR, and TCRdb kept only the in-frame ones, dropping some. The sample yields about 83,000 clones, about four fifths seen once. With respect to this clone: Sequence at one end of the junction differs from germline and may be a read error.

The germline CDR1 and CDR2 sequences are SSHAT and FNYEAQ (reference sequence). CDR3 length equals 17 residues. This TCR was sampled from an adult with an advanced solid tumor such as melanoma, head and neck, liver or kidney cancer. The sample here was CD4+ or CD8+ T cells sorted from blood, taken in a trial of the OX40 agonist ivuxolimab. V usage is TRBV7-7 and J usage is TRBJ2-1, with D maybe TRBD2 (6 bases). The CDR3 loop is CASSLAPPGVLYNEQFF. The DNA for the CDR3 is TGTGCTAGCAGCTTAGCCCCCCCGGGGGTCCTATACAATGAGCAGTTCTTC.